The rows below give T cell receptor beta chains drawn from one sample of a study of T cells after yellow fever vaccination. TCRdb re-analysed the 5' RACE reads in MiXCR, keeping a single row per CDR3 protein. The sample comprises roughly 520,000 distinct CDR3 sequences, 20% to 25% of which are singletons, and roughly 16% rests with the top ten. The sample in question was PBMCs, obtained about 21 days after the first yellow fever vaccination. The receptors come from a young man who received the YFV17D yellow fever vaccine. CDR3s include the opening cysteine and the closing phenylalanine or tryptophan. A D gene is named only where the DNA matches it firmly. Expanded clones are given a class, and other clones once, few, many or no size at all.

DNA,CDR3,D,size,J,V
TGTGCCAGCAGCTGGGGGGGTGAGCAGTTCTTC,CASSWGGEQFF,TRBD2,-,TRBJ2-1,TRBV5-4
TGCAGCGTTGGGACAGGGGATACCTACGAGCAGTACTTC,CSVGTGDTYEQYF,TRBD1,-,TRBJ2-7,TRBV29-1
TGTGCCACCAGCCCGGGACGCGGGGTCCATGAGCAGTTCTTC,CATSPGRGVHEQFF,-,few,TRBJ2-1,TRBV24-1
TGCAGTGCTAGCCAGGTCGGGAGGGAGACCCAGTACTTC,CSASQVGRETQYF,TRBD2,-,TRBJ2-5,TRBV20-1
TGCGCCAGCAGCCAAGTTCTAGCAGGGGGAAACACTGAAGCTTTCTTT,CASSQVLAGGNTEAFF,TRBD1,once,TRBJ1-1,TRBV4-1
TGTGCTAGTGGTTCCTCAACGACAGGGTTGAACACCGGGGAGCTGTTTTTT,CASGSSTTGLNTGELFF,TRBD1,-,TRBJ2-2,TRBV12-5
TGCAGTGCTTCCGGGACAGGGACTGAGCAGTTCTTC,CSASGTGTEQFF,TRBD1,many,TRBJ2-1,TRBV20-1
TGTGCCAGCAGCTTCGGACAGAACACGAATCAGCCCCAGCATTTT,CASSFGQNTNQPQHF,-,few,TRBJ1-5,TRBV7-9
TGCGCCAGCAGCTCCACCGGGACTGCAGAAGAGACCCAGTACTTC,CASSSTGTAEETQYF,-,-,TRBJ2-5,TRBV5-1
TGTGCCAGCAGCTTAAGGGGAGAATATGAAAAACTGTTTTTT,CASSLRGEYEKLFF,-,few,TRBJ1-4,TRBV7-9
TGTGCCAGCAGTTCCGCTAGCGGGGGCCCGTACAATGAGCAGTTCTTC,CASSSASGGPYNEQFF,TRBD2,-,TRBJ2-1,TRBV28
TGCGCCAGCAGCGCGTCGGACCATCCTTACGAGGATACGCAGTATTTT,CASSASDHPYEDTQYF,-,few,TRBJ2-3,TRBV5-1
TGTGCCACCTCGTGGAGCGCGAACACCGGGGAGCTGTTTTTT,CATSWSANTGELFF,-,few,TRBJ2-2,TRBV6-1
TGTGCCAGCAGCCCGGGCCAGGACCCGGGCTACACCTTC,CASSPGQDPGYTF,-,-,TRBJ1-2,TRBV5-4
TGTGCCAGCAGCCTCCCGGACACCGGGGAGCTGTTTTTT,CASSLPDTGELFF,-,few,TRBJ2-2,TRBV5-4
TGTGCCAGCAGTTTGGGGCCGGGAGGGAACGAAAAACTGTTTTTT,CASSLGPGGNEKLFF,-,many,TRBJ1-4,TRBV12-3/TRBV12-4
TGTGCCAGCAGTTTTCACCGACTAGCGGGGGGACCTGTACAAGAGACCCAGTACTTC,CASSFHRLAGGPVQETQYF,TRBD2,-,TRBJ2-5,TRBV12-3/TRBV12-4
TGTGCCAGCAGTATTAGCGGGGGAAGCACAGATACGCAGTATTTT,CASSISGGSTDTQYF,TRBD2,few,TRBJ2-3,TRBV6-4
TGTGCCAGCAGCCGACAGGGCCCATCCTACGAGCAGTACTTC,CASSRQGPSYEQYF,TRBD1,-,TRBJ2-7,TRBV7-2
TGTGCCAGCATCTTGGACAGTTACAATGAGCAGTTCTTC,CASILDSYNEQFF,-,many,TRBJ2-1,TRBV7-9
TGTGCCAGCAGTTACGCGGGGGGCCCCAAGTTCCAAGAGACCCAGTACTTC,CASSYAGGPKFQETQYF,TRBD2,-,TRBJ2-5,TRBV6-5
TGTGCCAGCAGCCCCGAGCAGAAGCGGGGCCACCAAGAGACCCAGTACTTC,CASSPEQKRGHQETQYF,TRBD2,-,TRBJ2-5,TRBV7-2
TGCGCCAGCAGCCGGGGGGGAGGGGCTCGGGGGGTTCAGCCCCAGCATTTT,CASSRGGGARGVQPQHF,-,-,TRBJ1-5,TRBV4-1